Listed below are T cell receptor beta chains from one sample, sequenced in a study of response to subunit inactivated influenza vaccine. TCRdb re-analysed the RT-PCR reads in MiXCR, keeping a single row per CDR3 protein. The table records about 180,000 distinct CDR3 sequences, around 9% of them present only once. Material: non-naive T cells sorted from PBMCs, obtained on the day of vaccination. The receptors here all came from a man in his fifties or sixties who received an inactivated influenza vaccine. CDR3s include the opening cysteine and the closing phenylalanine or tryptophan.

TRBV6-6 | CASKGTENYGYTF
TRBV5-1 | CASTPGQGNYGYTF
TRBV28 | CASFPPSGSGHEQFF
TRBV4-1 | CASSQGTGQGRPEYF
TRBV10-3 | CAISEAGDTQYF
TRBV4-3 | CASSQDVRANEQYF
TRBV4-2 | CASSQDASREKLFF
TRBV20-1 | CSADRPPDTQYF
TRBV4-2 | CASSQDPSGGFETQYF
TRBV7-8 | CASSKGSQLNTGELFF
TRBV3-1 | CASSQDPGTGGSRGDTQYF
TRBV19 | CASSISQGRGNEQYF
TRBV12-3/TRBV12-4 | CASSFFRGLTEAFF
TRBV9 | CASSVGGNDNEQFF
TRBV24-1 | CATSASSGSGDTQYF
TRBV7-9 | CASSLPRGGLSYEQYF
TRBV7-2 | CASSFRQGTGEQYF
TRBV9 | CASNSAQSGAGELFF
TRBV11-2 | CASSLDRMLTAGGYEQYF